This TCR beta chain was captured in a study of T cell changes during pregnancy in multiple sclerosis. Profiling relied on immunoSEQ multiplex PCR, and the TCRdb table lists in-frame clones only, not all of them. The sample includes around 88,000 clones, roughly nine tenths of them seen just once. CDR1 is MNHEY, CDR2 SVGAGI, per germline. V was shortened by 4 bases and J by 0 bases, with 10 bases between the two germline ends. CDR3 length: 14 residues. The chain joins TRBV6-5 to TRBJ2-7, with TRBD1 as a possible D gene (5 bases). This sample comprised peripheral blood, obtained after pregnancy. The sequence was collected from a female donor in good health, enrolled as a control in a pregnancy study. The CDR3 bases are TGTGCCAGCAGTTGGACAACAAGCTCCTACGAGCAGTACTTC. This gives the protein CASSWTTSSYEQYF.